The T cell receptor beta chain described here comes from a study of response to subunit inactivated influenza vaccine. The junction had 16 bases not matched to a gene; V was cut back by 10 bases and J by 4 bases. The CDR3 covers 17 residues. Germline values: CDR1 MNHEY, CDR2 SMNVEV (reference sequence). Study-level points and caveats: Authors suggested that a seasonal influenza vaccination recruits few new T cells each time.

This clonotype was picked up one time. Its antigen is still unknown. TCRdb fed the RT-PCR reads into MiXCR, producing one record per CDR3 protein. The sample contains hundreds of thousands of distinct CDR3 sequences, 7.5% to 8.5% of which appear only once. V is TRBV27 and J is TRBJ1-5; 10 nucleotides match TRBD1. The sequence derives from a man between 50 and 75 years old who received an inactivated influenza vaccine. This specimen was PBMCs from blood, taken less than 30 months after vaccination. In DNA, the CDR3 is TGTGCCAACACCCGGGACAGGGGACTTATCCAGAATCAGCCCCAGCATTTT. It encodes CANTRDRGLIQNQPQHF.